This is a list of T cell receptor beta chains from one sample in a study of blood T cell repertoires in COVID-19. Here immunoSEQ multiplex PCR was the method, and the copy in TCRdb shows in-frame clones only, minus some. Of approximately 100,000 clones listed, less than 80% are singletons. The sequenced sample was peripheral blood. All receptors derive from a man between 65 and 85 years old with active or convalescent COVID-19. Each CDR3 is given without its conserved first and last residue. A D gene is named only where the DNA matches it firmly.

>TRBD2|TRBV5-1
ASSHGTSGGNEQF
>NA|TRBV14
ASRGGYEQY
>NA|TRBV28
ASSFPFGGGNQETQY
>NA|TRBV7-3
ASSPRGATEAF
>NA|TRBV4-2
ASSQDKTTGETQY
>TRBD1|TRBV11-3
ASSLDTKRQGKNIQY
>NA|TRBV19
ASSGVGDQPQH
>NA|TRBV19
ASTPSGSTDTQY
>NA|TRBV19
ASQGGADTEAF
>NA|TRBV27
ASSPHRVVAETQY
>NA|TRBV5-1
ASRSDSSSGNTIY
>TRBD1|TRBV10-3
AISESGTGVSGYT
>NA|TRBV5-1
ASSLVGQNTEAF
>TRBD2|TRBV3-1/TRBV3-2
ASSQLPGLGADTQY
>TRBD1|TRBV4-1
ASSQDPGQWEAF
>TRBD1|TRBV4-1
ASSQVGQGFTGELF
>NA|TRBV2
ASSDEGGTEAF
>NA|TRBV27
ASSLFAGNQAYEQY
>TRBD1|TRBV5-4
ASSDRQGGIPPLH
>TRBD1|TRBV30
AWPTGVSYEQY
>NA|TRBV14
ASSQEGGREKLF
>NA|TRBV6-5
ASRTGSKTGELF
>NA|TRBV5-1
ASSLAGSHYEQY
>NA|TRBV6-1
ASSASGTGGHSNQPQH
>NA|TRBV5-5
ASSLGGIGNYGYT
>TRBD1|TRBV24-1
ATSDSPGQGTYEQY
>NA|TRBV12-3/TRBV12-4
ASSFEGVTEAF
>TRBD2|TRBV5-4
ASSLVAGGRYEQY
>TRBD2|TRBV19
ASSILLARRAGEQF
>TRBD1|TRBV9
ASNRGYQETQY
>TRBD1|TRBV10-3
AISESGQGDEQY
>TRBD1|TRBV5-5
ASSPFTGTGYTEAF
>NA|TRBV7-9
ASSSPGWETQY
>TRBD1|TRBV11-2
ASSYSPGQGGEKLF
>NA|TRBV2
ASNPGLSFQPQH
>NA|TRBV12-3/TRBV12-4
ASGRGPTEAF
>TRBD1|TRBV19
ASSRTGYGYT
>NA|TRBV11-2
ASSPGTPLGNEQF
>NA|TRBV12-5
ASGSDAAQDLEQY
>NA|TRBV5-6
ASSPAGGQDTEAF